This T cell receptor (beta chain) was found in a study of breast tumors, draining lymph nodes, adjacent tissues. Study results and caveats: Tumor TCR diversity was below lymph nodes but above nontumor tissue.

This clonotype has a count of ten or more. Its matching antigen is unknown. CDR3 length equals 12 residues. Trimming took off 3 bases at V and 8 bases at J, with 10 bases between the two ends. The V gene's germline CDR1 is LGHNT and CDR2 FRNRAP. TCRdb used MiXCR to reprocess the multiplex PCR reads, holding one entry per CDR3 protein. The repertoire consists of about 140,000 distinct CDR3 sequences, with less than 35% occurring once and the leading ten covering about 2.3%. The lymph nodes were axillary draining lymph nodes from breast cancer patients. Material for sequencing was axillary lymph node tissue. This rearrangement joins TRBV12-5 to TRBJ1-2; a weak D match, TRBD1 (6 bases). The clonotype was recovered from a female donor with breast cancer. Some clones in this sample may be carry-over from other donors' samples. The CDR3 loop reads CASGFPGVGYTF. Written as DNA, the CDR3 is TGTGCTAGTGGTTTCCCAGGGGTCGGCTACACCTTC.